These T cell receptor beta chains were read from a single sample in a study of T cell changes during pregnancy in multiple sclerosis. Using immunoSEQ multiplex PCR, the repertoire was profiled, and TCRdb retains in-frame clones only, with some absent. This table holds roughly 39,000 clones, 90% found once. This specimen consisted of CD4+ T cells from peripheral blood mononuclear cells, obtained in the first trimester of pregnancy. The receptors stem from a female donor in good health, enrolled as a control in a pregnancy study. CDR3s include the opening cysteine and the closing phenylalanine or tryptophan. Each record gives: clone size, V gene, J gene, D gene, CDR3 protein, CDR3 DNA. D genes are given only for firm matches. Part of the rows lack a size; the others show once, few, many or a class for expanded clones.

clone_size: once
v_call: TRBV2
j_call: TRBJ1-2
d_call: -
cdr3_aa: CASSSYARVGYGYTF
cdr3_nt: TGTGCCAGCAGTTCGTACGCCAGGGTTGGCTATGGCTACACCTTC

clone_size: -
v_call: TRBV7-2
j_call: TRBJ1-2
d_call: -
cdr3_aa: CASSLGQGKGYGYTF
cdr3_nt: TGTGCCAGCAGCTTAGGCCAGGGGAAGGGCTATGGCTACACCTTC

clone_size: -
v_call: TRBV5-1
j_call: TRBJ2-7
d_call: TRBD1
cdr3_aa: CASSLGLRTGDEQYF
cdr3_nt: TGCGCCAGCAGCTTGGGCCTCCGGACAGGGGACGAGCAGTACTTC

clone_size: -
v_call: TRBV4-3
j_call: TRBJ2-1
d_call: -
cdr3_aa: CASSQDSIRATSYNEQFF
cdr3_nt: TGCGCCAGCAGCCAAGATTCGATAAGAGCAACCTCCTACAATGAGCAGTTCTTC

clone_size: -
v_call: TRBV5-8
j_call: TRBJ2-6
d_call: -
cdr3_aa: CASSLVLSGANVLTF
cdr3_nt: TGTGCCAGCAGCTTGGTTCTCTCTGGGGCCAACGTCCTGACTTTC

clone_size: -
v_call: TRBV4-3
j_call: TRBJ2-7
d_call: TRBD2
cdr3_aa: CASSQLTTSGASYEQYF
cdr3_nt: TGCGCCAGCAGCCAACTCACGACTAGCGGGGCTTCCTACGAGCAGTACTTC

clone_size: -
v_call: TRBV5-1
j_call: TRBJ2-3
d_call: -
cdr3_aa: CASSFSGGTDTQYF
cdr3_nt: TGCGCCAGCAGCTTTTCAGGGGGCACAGATACGCAGTATTTT

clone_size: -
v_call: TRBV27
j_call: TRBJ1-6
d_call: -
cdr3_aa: CASSLERSSYNSPLHF
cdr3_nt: TGTGCCAGCAGTTTAGAAAGGAGCTCCTATAATTCACCCCTCCACTTT

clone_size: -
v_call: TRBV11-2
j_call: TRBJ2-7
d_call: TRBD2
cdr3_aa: CASSLLAGVLEQYF
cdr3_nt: TGTGCCAGCAGCTTACTAGCGGGGGTCCTCGAGCAGTACTTC

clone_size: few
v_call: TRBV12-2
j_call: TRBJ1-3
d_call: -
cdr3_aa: CASRPPPRDSSSGNTIYF
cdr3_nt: TGTGCAAGTCGCCCACCACCCCGGGACAGCAGCTCTGGAAACACCATATATTTT

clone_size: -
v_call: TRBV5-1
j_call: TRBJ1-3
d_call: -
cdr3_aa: CASSLEGVSSGNTIYF
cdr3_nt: TGCGCCAGCAGCTTGGAGGGGGTCTCCTCTGGAAACACCATATATTTT

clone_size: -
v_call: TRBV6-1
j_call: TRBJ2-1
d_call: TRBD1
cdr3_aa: CASSARQGNNEQFF
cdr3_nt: TGTGCCAGCAGTGCCCGACAGGGGAACAATGAGCAGTTCTTC

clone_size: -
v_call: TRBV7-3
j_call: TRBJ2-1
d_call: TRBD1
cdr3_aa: CASSPKRTGVSYNEQFF
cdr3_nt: TGTGCCAGCAGCCCTAAACGGACAGGGGTCAGCTACAATGAGCAGTTCTTC

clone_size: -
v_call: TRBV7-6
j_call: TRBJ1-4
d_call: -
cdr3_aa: CASSLRAGSNEKLFF
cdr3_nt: TGTGCCAGCAGCTTACGGGCAGGGTCGAATGAAAAACTGTTTTTT

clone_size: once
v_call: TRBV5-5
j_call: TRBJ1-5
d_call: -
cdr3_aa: CASSGDGNQPQHF
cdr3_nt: TGTGCCAGCAGTGGAGATGGCAATCAGCCCCAGCATTTT

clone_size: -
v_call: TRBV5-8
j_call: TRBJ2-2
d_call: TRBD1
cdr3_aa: CASSPRTGVNTGELFF
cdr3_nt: TGTGCCAGCAGCCCTCGCACAGGGGTTAACACCGGGGAGCTGTTTTTT

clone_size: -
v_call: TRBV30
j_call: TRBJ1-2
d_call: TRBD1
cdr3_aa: CAWSNRGNYGYTF
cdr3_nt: TGTGCCTGGAGCAACAGGGGAAACTATGGCTACACCTTC

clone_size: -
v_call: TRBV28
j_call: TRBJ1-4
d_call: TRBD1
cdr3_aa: CASKGGENEKLFF
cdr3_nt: TGTGCCAGCAAAGGGGGCGAGAATGAAAAACTGTTTTTT

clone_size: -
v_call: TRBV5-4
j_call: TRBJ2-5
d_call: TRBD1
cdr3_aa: CASSLGDRETQYF
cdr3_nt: TGTGCCAGCAGCTTGGGGGACAGGGAGACCCAGTACTTC

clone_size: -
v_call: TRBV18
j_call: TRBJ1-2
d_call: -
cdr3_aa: CASSHAYGYTF
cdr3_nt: TGTGCCAGCTCACACGCGTATGGCTACACCTTC

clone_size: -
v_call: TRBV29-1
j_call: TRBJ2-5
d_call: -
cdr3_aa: CSVGGSGETQYF
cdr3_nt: TGCAGCGTTGGGGGCTCCGGGGAGACCCAGTACTTC

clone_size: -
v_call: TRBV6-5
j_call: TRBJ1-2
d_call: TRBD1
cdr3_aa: CASSSPGTGFYGYTF
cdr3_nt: TGTGCCAGCAGTTCCCCCGGGACAGGCTTTTATGGCTACACCTTC

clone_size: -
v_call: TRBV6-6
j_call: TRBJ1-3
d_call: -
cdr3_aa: CASIIGDISGNTIYF
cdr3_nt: TGTGCCAGCATCATCGGGGACATTTCTGGAAACACCATATATTTT

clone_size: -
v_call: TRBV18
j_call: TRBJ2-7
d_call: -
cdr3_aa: CASSPVKQGGYEQYF
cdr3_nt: TGTGCCAGCTCACCAGTCAAACAGGGTGGTTACGAGCAGTACTTC

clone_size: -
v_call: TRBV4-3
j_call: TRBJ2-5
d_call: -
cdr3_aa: CASSQGARGETQYF
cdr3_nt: TGCGCCAGCAGCCAAGGGGCTAGAGGGGAGACCCAGTACTTC

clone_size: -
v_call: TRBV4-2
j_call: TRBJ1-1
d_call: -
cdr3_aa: CASSQELGWNTEAFF
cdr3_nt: TGTGCCAGCAGCCAAGAACTGGGCTGGAACACTGAAGCTTTCTTT

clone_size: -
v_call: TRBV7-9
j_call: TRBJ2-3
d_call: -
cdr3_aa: CASSRGDTQYF
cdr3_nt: TGTGCCAGCAGCCGAGGAGATACGCAGTATTTT

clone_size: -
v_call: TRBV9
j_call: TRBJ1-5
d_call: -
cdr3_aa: CASSEKAGVGVGDQPQHF
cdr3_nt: TGTGCCAGCAGCGAGAAGGCAGGTGTCGGGGTTGGGGATCAGCCCCAGCATTTT

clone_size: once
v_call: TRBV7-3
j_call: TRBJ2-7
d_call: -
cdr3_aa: CASSTGRSGAMWEQYF
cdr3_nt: TGTGCCAGCAGCACAGGGAGGAGCGGGGCCATGTGGGAGCAGTACTTC

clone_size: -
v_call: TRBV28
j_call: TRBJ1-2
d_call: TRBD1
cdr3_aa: CASSFSRGSYGYTF
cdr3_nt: TGTGCCAGCAGTTTTTCCAGGGGGAGCTATGGCTACACCTTC

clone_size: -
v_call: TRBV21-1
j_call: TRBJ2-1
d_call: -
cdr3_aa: CASSGTGTAPYNEQFF
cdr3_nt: TGTGCCAGCAGCGGGACCGGGACAGCACCTTACAATGAGCAGTTCTTC

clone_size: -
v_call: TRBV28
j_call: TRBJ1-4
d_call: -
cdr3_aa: CASSAGKEKLFF
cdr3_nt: TGTGCCAGCTCCGCAGGGAAGGAAAAACTGTTTTTT

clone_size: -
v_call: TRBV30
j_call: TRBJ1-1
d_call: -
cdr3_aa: CACLTGLMNTEAFF
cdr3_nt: TGTGCCTGCCTTACAGGTCTAATGAACACTGAAGCTTTCTTT

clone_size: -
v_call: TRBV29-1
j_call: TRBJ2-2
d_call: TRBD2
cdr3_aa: CGHVGGSNTGELFF
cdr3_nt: TGCGGACATGTGGGGGGGTCGAACACCGGGGAGCTGTTTTTT

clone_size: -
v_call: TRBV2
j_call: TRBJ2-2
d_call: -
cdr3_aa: CASSKTGGPGTGELFF
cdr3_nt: TGTGCCAGCAGCAAGACCGGGGGGCCGGGGACCGGGGAGCTGTTTTTT

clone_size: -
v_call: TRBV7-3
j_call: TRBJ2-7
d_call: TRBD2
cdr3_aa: CASSLTSGGYEQYF
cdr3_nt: TGTGCCAGCAGCTTAACTAGCGGGGGTTACGAGCAGTACTTC

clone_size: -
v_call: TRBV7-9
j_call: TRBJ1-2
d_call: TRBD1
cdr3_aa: CASLGGSLTNYGYTF
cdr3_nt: TGTGCCAGCCTAGGGGGCAGCCTTACTAACTATGGCTACACCTTC

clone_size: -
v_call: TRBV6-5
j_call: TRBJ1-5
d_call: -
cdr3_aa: CASSPRGRGNQPQHF
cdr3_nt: TGTGCCAGCAGTCCACGGGGAAGAGGCAATCAGCCCCAGCATTTT

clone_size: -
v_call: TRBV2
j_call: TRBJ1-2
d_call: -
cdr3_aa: CASSGGDYGYTF
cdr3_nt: TGTGCCAGCAGTGGGGGAGACTATGGCTACACCTTC

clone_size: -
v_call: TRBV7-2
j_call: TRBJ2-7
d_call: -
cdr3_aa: CASSLADSSTGEQYF
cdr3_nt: TGTGCCAGCAGCTTAGCGGACAGTTCGACGGGCGAGCAGTACTTC

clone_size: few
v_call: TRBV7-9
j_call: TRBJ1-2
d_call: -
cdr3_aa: CASSFTGTSNYTF
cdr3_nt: TGTGCCAGCAGCTTCACCGGGACATCGAACTACACCTTC

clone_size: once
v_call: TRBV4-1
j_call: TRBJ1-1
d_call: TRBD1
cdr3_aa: CASSQKRVSGTDNTEAFF
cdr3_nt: TGCGCCAGCAGCCAAAAAAGGGTCTCCGGGACAGACAACACTGAAGCTTTCTTT

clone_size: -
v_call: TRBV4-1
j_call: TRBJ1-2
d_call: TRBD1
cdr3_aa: CASSLPGQNYGYTF
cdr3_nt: TGCGCCAGCAGCCTTCCGGGACAGAACTATGGCTACACCTTC

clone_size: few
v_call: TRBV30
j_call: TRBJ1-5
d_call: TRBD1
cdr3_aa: CAWSVGTGNQPQHF
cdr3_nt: TGTGCCTGGAGTGTGGGGACAGGGAATCAGCCCCAGCATTTT

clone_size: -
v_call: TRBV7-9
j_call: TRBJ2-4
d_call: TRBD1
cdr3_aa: CASSLRTGVKNIQYF
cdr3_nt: TGTGCCAGCAGCTTACGAACAGGGGTTAAAAACATTCAGTACTTC

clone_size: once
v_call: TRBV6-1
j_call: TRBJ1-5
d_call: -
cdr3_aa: CASKLSGTKNQPQHF
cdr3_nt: TGTGCCAGCAAACTTTCCGGGACAAAAAATCAGCCCCAGCATTTT

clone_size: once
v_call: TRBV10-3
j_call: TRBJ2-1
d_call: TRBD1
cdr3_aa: CASKPGQGNNEQFF
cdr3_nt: TGTGCCTCAAAACCGGGACAGGGCAACAATGAGCAGTTCTTC

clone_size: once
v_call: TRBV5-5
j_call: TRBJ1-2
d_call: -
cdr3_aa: CASSLGATEGRTYGYTF
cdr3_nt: TGTGCCAGCAGCTTGGGGGCAACAGAGGGGAGGACGTATGGCTACACCTTC

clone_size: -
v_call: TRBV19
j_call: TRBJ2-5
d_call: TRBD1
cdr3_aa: CASSIPQRTGRKEETQYF
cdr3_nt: TGTGCCAGTAGTATTCCCCAGAGGACAGGGAGAAAGGAAGAGACCCAGTACTTC

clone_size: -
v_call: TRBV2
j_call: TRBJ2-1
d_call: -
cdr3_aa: CASSPYNEQFF
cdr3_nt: TGTGCCAGCAGCCCATACAATGAGCAGTTCTTC